One sample yielded the 26 T cell receptor beta chains listed below, sequenced in a study of blood T cell repertoires in COVID-19. Measured with immunoSEQ multiplex PCR; TCRdb has only the in-frame clones, and not every one. The sample shows a few hundred thousand clones, around nine tenths of them seen only once. Sequenced input: peripheral blood. The receptors come from a woman in her sixties with acute or convalescent COVID-19.

This clone came up once. The rearrangement joins TRBV4-1 to TRBJ2-7; D is possibly TRBD2 (6 bases). The germline V gene has CDR1 MGHRA and CDR2 YSYEKL. This CDR3 has 15 residues. V was clipped by 1 base and J by 2 bases, with 12 bases between them. CDR3 loop: CASSQGLARTYEQYF. DNA for the CDR3: TGCGCCAGCAGCCAAGGGCTAGCGAGAACCTACGAGCAGTACTTC.

V is TRBV24-1 and J is TRBJ2-1, with TRBD1 matching over 7 bases. The CDR3 contains 16 residues. Germline CDR1 is KGHDR and CDR2 is SFDVKD. Losses at the gene ends were 2 bases for V and 5 bases for J; bases not matched to a gene: 8. CDR3 DNA: TGTGCCACCAGTGATTGGACAGGTAATGGGGACAATGAGCAGTTCTTC. Translating it yields CATSDWTGNGDNEQFF.

The V and J genes are TRBV6-6 and TRBJ2-5; 8 bases align to TRBD2. There are 15 residues in the CDR3. With 10 bases clipped from V and 2 bases from J, the junction kept 12 bases outside the gene matches. The germline CDR1 and CDR2 sequences are MNHNY and SVGAGI (reference sequence). This CDR3 reads CATRGLAGPQETQYF. In nucleotides, the CDR3 is TGTGCCACCCGAGGGCTAGCGGGCCCTCAAGAGACCCAGTACTTC.

The rearrangement joins TRBV18 to TRBJ1-4, with 7 bases matching TRBD1. The CDR3 spans 16 residues. CDR1 KGHSH and CDR2 LQKENI come from the germline V gene. The V segment lost 1 base and the J segment 5 bases; nucleotides outside the gene matches: 7. The CDR3 loop is CASSPRSPGGNEKLFF. The CDR3 DNA reads as TGTGCCAGCTCACCACGGTCCCCAGGGGGGAATGAAAAACTGTTTTTT.

This clone occurred once. The rearrangement joins TRBV4-1 to TRBJ2-1; possibly TRBD1 for D (5 bases). The CDR3 is 15 amino acids. V lost 1 base and J 8 bases, leaving 15 bases between the germline ends. Germline V gene lookup returns CDR1 MGHRA and CDR2 YSYEKL. The CDR3 is CASSQVRVPSDEQFF. The CDR3 DNA is TGCGCCAGCAGCCAAGTCAGGGTCCCATCCGATGAGCAGTTCTTC.

This sequence joins TRBV9 and TRBJ2-1; a possible D gene is TRBD2 (5 bases). CDR3 size: 15 residues. From germline, CDR1 is SGDLS and CDR2 YYNGEE. With 3 bases removed from V and 3 bases from J, the gap between germline ends came to 13 bases. CDR3 loop: CASSADGGFYNEQFF. For the CDR3, the DNA is TGTGCCAGCAGCGCCGACGGAGGATTCTACAATGAGCAGTTCTTC.

The chain carries TRBV7-2 and TRBJ1-1; perhaps TRBD1 as D (5 bases). V was clipped by 5 bases and J by 2 bases, with 15 bases between them. The CDR3 length is 15 residues. Germline V CDR1 and CDR2: SGHTA, FQGNSA. The CDR3 DNA is TGTGCCAGCAGCCTCGCGGGGCGGGGAAACACTGAAGCTTTCTTT. It specifies CASSLAGRGNTEAFF.

The rearrangement uses TRBV7-9 and TRBJ2-3; no definite D call. The CDR3 loop spans 16 amino acids. Germline-derived CDR1 and CDR2 are SEHNR and FQNEAQ (reference sequence). The germline V and J ends were trimmed by 1 base and 0 bases, with 11 bases remaining between them. The CDR3 DNA reads as TGTGCCAGCAGCTTAGGTCTTACAGCCAGCACAGATACGCAGTATTTT. Translated: CASSLGLTASTDTQYF.

The gene calls are TRBV24-1 and TRBJ2-7, with D possibly TRBD2 on 6 matching bases. This CDR3 comprises 16 residues. Deletions cut 5 bases from V and 4 bases from J, with 20 bases between. Germline CDR1 reads KGHDR; CDR2 reads SFDVKD. CDR3 amino acids: CATSAHSIEGRYEQYF. The DNA for the CDR3 is TGTGCCACCAGTGCGCACTCCATTGAAGGGAGGTACGAGCAGTACTTC.

The chain recombines TRBV7-2 with TRBJ1-2; 9 bases agree with TRBD1. Germline V gene sequence: CDR1 SGHTA, CDR2 FQGNSA. The J segment lost 2 bases and the V segment lost 5 bases, leaving 6 bases of the junction unmatched. The CDR3 runs 15 residues. As DNA, the CDR3 is TGTGCCAGCAGCCTAGACAGGGGGGGAAACTATGGCTACACCTTC. It encodes CASSLDRGGNYGYTF.

The rearrangement joins TRBV19 to TRBJ2-1; 11 bases line up with TRBD1. V dropped 5 bases and J dropped 6; count of bases not matched to a gene: 3. This CDR3 has 14 amino acids. Germline-derived CDR1 and CDR2 are LNHDA and SQIVND (reference sequence). CDR3 loop: CASSGQGAGNEQFF. The CDR3 region has the DNA TGTGCCAGTAGTGGACAGGGGGCCGGCAATGAGCAGTTCTTC.

The V and J genes are TRBV6-1 and TRBJ2-5, with 8 bases lining up with TRBD2. Trimming at V came to 4 bases and at J to 5 bases, leaving 12 bases not matched to a gene. Germline-derived CDR1 and CDR2 are MNHNS and SASEGT. CDR3 length: 16 residues. The CDR3 loop is CASSAFPAGVTETQYF. CDR3 nucleotide sequence: TGTGCCAGCAGTGCCTTTCCAGCGGGAGTGACGGAGACCCAGTACTTC.

V gene TRBV4-3 combines with J gene TRBJ1-6, with 8 bases fitting TRBD1. CDR3 length: 14 residues. V dropped 5 bases and J dropped 15; count of bases not matched to a gene: 12. The V gene's germline CDR1 is LGHNA and CDR2 YSLEER. The CDR3, as DNA: TGCGCCAGCAGCTCCGACAGGGGTGTCGGAGACCTCCACTTT. Amino acids: CASSSDRGVGDLHF.

This chain joins TRBV30 and TRBJ2-5; 7 bases are shared with TRBD1. Unmatched junction bases numbered 5, after V lost 6 bases and J lost 1 base. The CDR3 extends over 13 amino acids. Germline CDR1 GTSNPN, CDR2 SVGIG (reference sequence). CDR3 DNA: TGTGCCTGTTCGACAGGGACCCAAGAGACCCAGTACTTC. Translation gives CACSTGTQETQYF.

CDR3: CASSLVSGGFGYGYTF. The DNA for the CDR3 is TGCGCCAGCAGCTTGGTATCCGGTGGTTTTGGCTATGGCTACACCTTC. The chain uses TRBV5-1 and TRBJ1-2; unclear D gene. V was trimmed by 0 bases and J by 4 bases, leaving 16 bases between them. The V gene's germline CDR1 is SGHRS and CDR2 YFSETQ. This CDR3 is built from 16 residues.

The J gene is TRBJ2-1, the V gene TRBV28; the match to TRBD1 covers 8 bases. The CDR3 length is 15 residues. Germline V gene sequence: CDR1 MDHEN, CDR2 SYDVKM. V was pared by 4 bases and J by 8 bases, with 10 bases of the junction left unmatched. Written as DNA, the CDR3 is TGTGCCAGCAGTTCCGACAGGGGTGATGGCTATGAGCAGTTCTTC. It encodes CASSSDRGDGYEQFF.

This clone was found once. The V gene is TRBV5-4, the J gene TRBJ2-2; D is undetermined. CDR3 length: 15 amino acids. Trimming pared 3 bases from V and 5 bases from J, leaving 14 bases between. Germline CDR1 reads SGHNT; CDR2 reads YYREEE (reference sequence). The DNA of the CDR3 is TGTGCCAGCAGCTCCCCCCGAGGAGAAACCGGGGAGCTGTTTTTT. This codes for CASSSPRGETGELFF.

This chain joins TRBV5-4 and TRBJ1-6, with D unclear. This CDR3 has 12 residues. Germline V gene lookup returns CDR1 SGHNT and CDR2 YYREEE (reference sequence). V lost 4 bases to trimming and J lost 14 bases, with 13 bases between them. CDR3 nucleotides: TGTGCCAGCAGCACCTACGGGGAATCCCTCCACTTT. Its protein product is CASSTYGESLHF.

A few counts support this clone. The genes are TRBV5-4 and TRBJ1-2; the D is unclear. The germline gives CDR1 SGHNT, CDR2 YYREEE (reference sequence). Trimming removed 0 bases at V and 9 bases at J, with 12 bases between. The length of the CDR3 is 13 residues. The CDR3 reads CASSLDGPGRYTF. The CDR3 coding sequence is TGTGCCAGCAGCTTGGACGGTCCCGGTCGCTACACCTTC.

This chain connects TRBV6-5 to TRBJ2-1; TRBD2 matches 8 bases. CDR1 and CDR2 (germline): MNHEY, SVGAGI. V was pared by 3 bases and J by 4 bases, with 8 bases of the junction left unmatched. This CDR3 spans 16 amino acids. CDR3 loop: CASSYMRAGVYNEQFF. For the CDR3, the DNA is TGTGCCAGCAGTTATATGAGAGCGGGGGTATACAATGAGCAGTTCTTC.

The chain recombines TRBV19 with TRBJ2-1, with 11 bases fitting TRBD2. The CDR3 consists of 14 residues. Germline V lookup: CDR1 LNHDA, CDR2 SQIVND (reference sequence). Trimming cost V 10 bases and J 6 bases; bases outside gene matches: 8. CDR3: CATALAGGINEQFF. The CDR3 coding sequence is TGTGCCACCGCCTTAGCGGGGGGGATCAATGAGCAGTTCTTC.

The chain recombines TRBV29-1 with TRBJ1-5; TRBD1 agrees at 9 bases. The V gene end was trimmed by 6 bases and the J gene end by 6 bases; junction bases not matched to a gene: 12. The CDR3 spans 15 residues. The V gene's germline CDR1 is SQVTM and CDR2 ANQGSEA. The CDR3 DNA reads as TGCAGCGTGACGACAGGGGGTGGCTGGGGTCAGCCCCAGCATTTT. It is translated as CSVTTGGGWGQPQHF.

This sequence joins TRBV19 and TRBJ2-1; D is perhaps TRBD1 (5 bases). Germline CDR1 reads LNHDA; CDR2 reads SQIVND (reference sequence). Trimming pared 6 bases from V and 1 base from J, leaving 13 bases between. The CDR3 contains 15 residues. CDR3 residues: CASRARVGSYNEQFF. The CDR3 DNA reads TGTGCCAGTAGGGCCAGGGTTGGATCCTACAATGAGCAGTTCTTC.

The chain joins TRBV4-3 to TRBJ2-3; 7 nucleotides align to TRBD1. The germline V gene has CDR1 LGHNA and CDR2 YSLEER. This CDR3 spans 14 amino acids. V dropped 1 base and J dropped 5; count of bases not matched to a gene: 3. CDR3 region: CASSQVGGIDTQYF. The CDR3 DNA is TGCGCCAGCAGCCAAGTAGGGGGCATAGATACGCAGTATTTT.

The chain uses TRBV5-4 and TRBJ2-1; 10 positions agree with TRBD1. With V trimmed by 3 bases and J by 2 bases, 2 bases remained unmatched. The CDR3 spans 15 residues. Germline-derived CDR1 and CDR2 are SGHNT and YYREEE (reference sequence). CDR3 in amino acids: CASSWTGGTYNEQFF. In nucleotides, the CDR3 is TGTGCCAGCAGCTGGACAGGGGGTACCTACAATGAGCAGTTCTTC.

The V and J genes are TRBV18 and TRBJ1-1; perhaps TRBD1 as D (6 bases). The CDR3 spans 13 residues. V was clipped by 4 bases and J by 2 bases, with 8 bases between them. Germline V gene lookup returns CDR1 KGHSH and CDR2 LQKENI. The CDR3 spells CASSQTGNTEAFF. The DNA of the CDR3 is TGTGCCAGCTCACAGACAGGAAACACTGAAGCTTTCTTT.